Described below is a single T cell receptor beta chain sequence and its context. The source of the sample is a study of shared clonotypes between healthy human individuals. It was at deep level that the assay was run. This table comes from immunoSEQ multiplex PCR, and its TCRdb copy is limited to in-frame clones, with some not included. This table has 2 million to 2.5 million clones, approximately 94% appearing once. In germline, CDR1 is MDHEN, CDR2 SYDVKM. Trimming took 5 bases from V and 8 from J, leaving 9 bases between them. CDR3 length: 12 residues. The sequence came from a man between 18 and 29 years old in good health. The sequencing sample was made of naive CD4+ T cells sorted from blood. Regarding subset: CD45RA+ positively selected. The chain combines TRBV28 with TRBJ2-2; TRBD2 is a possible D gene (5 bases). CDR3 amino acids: CASSQREGELFF. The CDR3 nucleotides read TGTGCCAGCAGTCAGAGGGAGGGGGAGCTGTTTTTT. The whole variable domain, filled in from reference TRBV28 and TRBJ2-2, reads DVKVTQSSRYLVKRTGEKVFLECVQDMDHENMFWYRQDPGLGLRLIYFSYDVKMKEKGDIPEGYSVSREKKERFSLILESASTNQTSMYLCASSQREGELFFGEGSRLTVL.